These T cell receptor beta chains were read from a single sample in a study of neurological immune-mediated disorders. TCRdb itself ran the 5' RACE reads through MiXCR, one entry per CDR3 protein. In the table there are some 48,000 distinct CDR3 sequences, about an eighth of which are singletons. The sample comprised PBMCs. The source is a male donor with HTLV-1-associated myelopathy (HAM/TSP). The CDR3 runs from the conserved cysteine through the conserved F or W. The size entry is marked missing in some rows and otherwise reads once, few, many or a size class.

V gene | CDR3 length | clone size | CDR3 protein
TRBV12-3/TRBV12-4 | 12 | many | CASSYGNQPQHF
TRBV5-1 | 21 | many | CASSLWSGRGRFEIAKNIQYF
TRBV28 | 16 | many | CASSPQGAAIRHTQYF
TRBV4-3 | 13 | many | CASSRGQVGGYTF
TRBV20-1 | 16 | many | CSAARSSGGLPGELFF
TRBV20-1 | 16 | many | CSARDKGPRTYNEQFF
TRBV6-5 | 16 | many | CASRRTVVGNNSPLHF
TRBV7-2 | 12 | many | CASSPLDNEQFF
TRBV5-1 | 16 | many | CASSAGASGGTDTQYF
TRBV7-2 | 16 | . | CSRLMGGQQGSQSQHF
TRBV20-1 | 14 | many | CSANRDREQDTQYF
TRBV7-2 | 17 | many | CASSLARDSVAKNIQYF
TRBV20-1 | 11 | many | CSARLGNTIYF
TRBV20-1 | 14 | many | CSARTGQIQETQYF
TRBV29-1 | 10 | . | CSVRRETQYF
TRBV20-1 | 10 | many | CSAPTTEAFF
TRBV5-1 | 16 | . | CASSKGQGSHNSSLHF
TRBV12-3/TRBV12-4 | 15 | many | CASSRWTRSTGELFF
TRBV25-1 | 16 | . | CASSHPGTGYTGELFF